This passage covers 15 T cell receptor beta chains from one sample sequenced in a study of blood T cells in healthy people across ages. A second PCR, run for roughly 6 to 11 cycles, used a sample-barcoded 5' primer plus a J-beta primer mix. TCRdb called the 5' RACE reads again in MiXCR, with one record for every CDR3 protein. The data hold 600,000 to 850,000 distinct CDR3 sequences, with approximately 43% observed a single time. Material: blood. The receptors shown here come from an older woman in good health.

This clonotype was counted only a few times. The gene calls are TRBV20-1 and TRBJ2-7, with a weak D call TRBD1 (6 bases). This CDR3 comprises 15 residues. Germline CDR1 DFQATT, CDR2 SNEGSKA (reference sequence). Written as DNA, the CDR3 is TGCAGCGCGGACAGCCAAAGAGTAGCCTCCTACGAGCAGTACTTC. This codes for CSADSQRVASYEQYF.

This clonotype was observed a few times. This CDR3 is CASISQASGSETQYF. The CDR3 nucleotides read TGTGCCAGCATCTCTCAGGCGAGCGGGAGTGAGACCCAGTACTTC. The chain has TRBV6-6 and TRBJ2-7; TRBD2 matches 8 bases. The J call could be wrong; TRBJ2-5 is a better fit for the DNA end. Germline CDR1 reads MNHNY; CDR2 reads SVGAGI (reference sequence). The CDR3 runs to 15 residues.

This clonotype was seen a few times. This chain joins TRBV6-5 and TRBJ1-5; the D is unclear. The V gene lost 4 bases and the J gene lost 7 bases, with 8 bases spanning the gap. This CDR3 is 12 amino acids long. Germline CDR1 is MNHEY and CDR2 is SVGAGI. The CDR3 region is CASSSLDQPQHF. Here the CDR3 DNA reads TGTGCCAGCAGTTCCCTCGACCAGCCCCAGCATTTT.

This clonotype turned up a few times. The rearrangement links TRBV11-2 to TRBJ2-2, with a possible D match to TRBD1 (6 bases). Germline V gene lookup returns CDR1 SGHAT and CDR2 FQNNGV. The length of the CDR3 is 17 residues. V gave up 2 bases and J gave up 1 base, with 14 bases separating them. CDR3 in amino acids: CASSLSLADRNTGELFF. CDR3 nucleotide sequence: TGTGCCAGCAGCTTAAGTCTCGCGGACAGGAACACCGGGGAGCTGTTTTTT.

This chain connects TRBV28 to TRBJ2-3, with 12 bases aligning to TRBD1. The CDR3 runs to 17 residues. V lost 4 bases, J lost 5 bases, and 10 bases stayed unmatched. In germline, CDR1 is MDHEN, CDR2 SYDVKM. Here the CDR3 reads CASSSDFWDRGLDTQYF. The CDR3 DNA reads TGTGCCAGCAGTTCCGATTTCTGGGACAGGGGGCTAGATACGCAGTATTTT.

This chain links TRBV20-1 with TRBJ2-4, with 7 bases identical to TRBD2. The DNA end favors TRBJ2-7, so the J call may be wrong. The CDR3 has 17 residues. The V gene's germline CDR1 is DFQATT and CDR2 SNEGSKA (reference sequence). CDR3 nucleotides: TGCAGTGCTCACAACCCCCAGACTAGCCGGAGCTCCTACGAGCAGTACTTC. This gives the protein CSAHNPQTSRSSYEQYF.

The genes are TRBV28 and TRBJ2-4, with 9 bases identical to TRBD1. The end of the DNA is better explained by TRBJ2-7, so the J call may be wrong. The CDR3 runs 16 residues. Germline V gives CDR1 MDHEN, CDR2 SYDVKM. CDR3 in DNA: TGTGCCAGCAGTCAAACAGGGGGCGCGGAGTACGACGAGCAGTACTTC. Translated, it gives CASSQTGGAEYDEQYF.

Comment on this clonotype: A much larger clone is a single base away; this may be a read error. The J gene is TRBJ2-1, the V gene TRBV20-1; tentatively, D is TRBD1 (5 bases). The CDR3 covers 13 residues. The germline V gene has CDR1 DFQATT and CDR2 SNEGSKA (reference sequence). Trimming pared 4 bases from V and 10 bases from J, leaving 17 bases between. The DNA for the CDR3 is TGCAGTGCTATACGAGCAGGGATCTACGAGCAGTTCTTC. Its protein product is CSAIRAGIYEQFF.

This chain uses TRBV4-1 with TRBJ2-5; D is unclear. Trimming stripped 2 bases from V and 3 bases from J, with 13 bases between. This CDR3 region has 15 residues. Germline V CDR1 and CDR2: MGHRA, YSYEKL. The CDR3 spells CASSQKGSIKETQYF. The CDR3 DNA reads TGCGCCAGCAGCCAAAAGGGCAGCATTAAAGAGACCCAGTACTTC.

This clonotype showed up just a few times. The chain uses TRBV20-1 and TRBJ1-4, with D unclear. Looked up from germline, CDR1 is DFQATT and CDR2 is SNEGSKA (reference sequence). The V end was cut by 5 bases, the J end by 8 bases, with 21 bases between. The CDR3 is made up of 15 amino acids. The CDR3 spells CSAPHQTFGREKLFF. The CDR3 DNA is TGCAGTGCTCCTCATCAAACTTTCGGAAGAGAAAAACTGTTTTTT.

In its sample, this clonotype was seen a few times. This chain links TRBV28 with TRBJ1-5; TRBD1 matches at 10 bases. J lost 9 bases, V lost 2 bases, and 7 bases had no gene match. Per the germline V gene, CDR1 is MDHEN and CDR2 is SYDVKM. CDR3 length: 15 residues. CDR3 protein: CASSLPDRGHRPQHF. The CDR3 nucleotides are TGTGCCAGCAGTTTACCAGACAGGGGGCATAGGCCCCAGCATTTT.

The chain links TRBV20-1 to TRBJ2-7; no reliable D call. Germline-derived CDR1 and CDR2 are DFQATT and SNEGSKA (reference sequence). The length of the CDR3 is 14 residues. V was trimmed by 3 bases and J by 0 bases, leaving 12 bases between them. The CDR3 protein is CSASRQMSSYEQYF. DNA of the CDR3: TGCAGTGCTAGTCGCCAGATGAGCTCCTACGAGCAGTACTTC.

The V and J genes are TRBV9 and TRBJ1-6; perhaps TRBD1 as D (5 bases). The CDR3 runs to 14 residues. Trimming pared 3 bases from V and 7 bases from J, leaving 11 bases between. CDR1 and CDR2 from the germline V gene are SGDLS and YYNGEE. CDR3 amino acids: CASSAQGINSPLHF. CDR3 bases: TGTGCCAGCAGCGCCCAGGGCATCAATTCACCCCTCCACTTT. Full variable domain (missing parts from reference TRBV9 and TRBJ1-6): DSGVTQTPKHLITATGQRVTLRCSPRSGDLSVYWYQQSLDQGLQFLIQYYNGEERAKGNILERFSAQQFPDLHSELNLSSLELGDSALYFCASSAQGINSPLHFGNGTRLTVT.

The rearrangement uses TRBV4-2 and TRBJ2-5; 8 nucleotides line up with TRBD2. This CDR3 is 17 amino acids long. V shed 4 bases and J 1 base; nucleotides not matched to a gene: 11. Germline CDR1 LGHNA, CDR2 YNFKEQ. CDR3 region: CASSPRVSGSAQETQYF. For the CDR3, the DNA is TGTGCCAGCAGCCCGCGAGTGAGCGGGAGCGCCCAAGAGACCCAGTACTTC.

V gene TRBV5-4 combines with J gene TRBJ2-1, with TRBD1 matching 7 bases. Germline V lookup: CDR1 SGHNT, CDR2 YYREEE (reference sequence). V gave up 0 bases and J gave up 0 bases; unmatched junction bases: 6. CDR3 length: 17 amino acids. CDR3 sequence: CASSLGQTGNSYNEQFF. In DNA, the CDR3 is TGTGCCAGCAGCTTGGGACAGACAGGGAACTCCTACAATGAGCAGTTCTTC. Variable domain in full (rest from reference TRBV5-4 and TRBJ2-1): ETGVTQSPTHLIKTRGQQVTLRCSSQSGHNTVSWYQQALGQGPQFIFQYYREEENGRGNFPPRFSGLQFPNYSSELNVNALELDDSALYLCASSLGQTGNSYNEQFFGPGTRLTVL.